This TCR beta chain originates from a study of T cell responses to AZD1222 COVID-19 vaccine. As for the study in general: Second-dose groups at about 4 or about 12 weeks were pooled. Study-wide results and caveats: Females made up more of the donors, who were largely white British, and clonal diversity may have come out too low. Spike-specific TCR breadth and depth went up after people got two AZD1222 doses.

The CDR3 consists of 14 residues. V was cut by 2 bases and J by 5 bases, with 12 bases left in between. Germline CDR1 is SNHLY and CDR2 is FYNNEI. Sequencing used immunoSEQ multiplex PCR; TCRdb keeps in-frame clones, though not all of them. This sample has 110,000 to 150,000 clones; roughly 91% occur once, and the top ten carry about 9.1%. For this clone: Its cognate antigen is unknown.

This chain uses TRBV2 with TRBJ2-5; D gene uncertain. The receptor was isolated from an adult in good health. The sample here was peripheral blood, taken on day 0 of AZD1222 vaccination. The CDR3 loop is CASSEYGSSETQYF. The CDR3 region has the DNA TGTGCCAGCAGTGAATATGGGTCTAGTGAGACCCAGTACTTC.